The clone carrying this TCR beta chain was observed a few times. Its antigen is undetermined. The CDR3 extends over 13 amino acids. Trimming took off 11 bases at V and 4 bases at J, with 17 bases between the two ends. Germline V lookup: CDR1 SNHLY, CDR2 FYNNEI. This sample stems from a study of cytotoxic CD8 clonotypes in ibrutinib-treated CLL. Looking at the study overall: Mean yields were 255,043 productive templates and about 94,000 productive rearrangements per sample.

Points from the study as a whole: Baseline values of clonality outstripped age-matched healthy donors and followed circulating CD8+ T-cell counts. The public clonotypes identified were infrequent and showed contraction or stability on treatment.

The data were produced by immunoSEQ multiplex PCR, yet TCRdb's version contains in-frame clones alone and is incomplete. The sample has tens of thousands of clones, 53% seen once. This chain joins TRBV2 and TRBJ1-1, with a weak D call TRBD1 (6 bases). The origin of this receptor is a human donor with chronic lymphocytic leukemia. This material consisted of PBMCs, taken after 12 months of ibrutinib treatment. CDR3 coding DNA: TGTGCCGGAACAGGGACGAGGGGCACTGAAGCTTTCTTT. Translated, it gives CAGTGTRGTEAFF. Full variable domain (remainder filled in from reference TRBV2 and TRBJ1-1): EPEVTQTPSHQVTQMGQEVILRCVPISNHLYFYWYRQILGQKVEFLVSFYNNEISEKSEIFDDQFSVERPDGSNFTLKIRSTKLEDSAMYFCAGTGTRGTEAFFGQGTRLTVV.